This passage covers 28 T cell receptor beta chains from one sample sequenced in a study of response to subunit inactivated influenza vaccine listed by TCRdb under 2018. Libraries were prepared through RT-PCR. TCRdb names Illumina HiSeq 2500 as the instrument used. TCRdb trimmed public reads at Q25 via fastp, called clones via MiXCR and kept in-frame beta chains. For every CDR3 protein sequence, its rows merge into one entry that carries the most common genes and DNA. This sample has just under 550,000 distinct CDR3 sequences in its table, and 20% to 25% of those were observed once. 2.5% to 3% of the sample goes to the ten largest clones. The data also belong to a second study, concerning T cells expressing NK-cell markers. As that second study puts it: 5'RACE template switching, by which a universal primer site and unique molecular identifiers were added, was used to make TCR beta cDNA libraries.

Sequencing was performed on CD4+ T cells sorted from PBMCs, taken roughly 12 days after vaccination. These receptors were collected from a man aged 50 to 60 who received an inactivated influenza vaccine. Donor details come from another sample of the same person, matched by shared clones.

This clonotype showed up just a few times. The chain uses TRBV7-9 and TRBJ1-2; perhaps TRBD1 as D (5 bases). The ends were cut back, 5 bases at V and 2 bases at J, with 15 bases in the middle. In germline, CDR1 is SEHNR, CDR2 FQNEAQ (reference sequence). The CDR3 extends over 15 amino acids. This chain's CDR3 is CASSTSDKPNYGYTF. For the CDR3, the DNA is TGTGCCAGCAGCACCTCGGACAAGCCCAACTATGGCTACACCTTC. Based on the CDR3 plus reference TRBV7-9 and TRBJ1-2, the full variable domain is DTGVSQNPRHKITKRGQNVTFRCDPISEHNRLYWYRQTLGQGPEFLTYFQNEAQLEKSRLLSDRFSAERPKGSFSTLEIQRTEQGDSAMYLCASSTSDKPNYGYTFGSGTRLTVV.

This clonotype was observed a handful of times. The chain joins TRBV10-2 to TRBJ2-2, with TRBD1 as a possible D gene (5 bases). Trimming cost V 6 bases and J 2 bases, with 10 bases left between them. The length of the CDR3 is 14 residues. Germline lookup yields CDR1 WSHSY and CDR2 SAAADI. The CDR3 sequence: CASRQQENTGELFF. CDR3 DNA: TGCGCCAGCAGACAACAGGAAAACACCGGGGAGCTGTTTTTT.

This clonotype was recorded at least ten times. This chain links TRBV4-2 with TRBJ2-7; 12 nucleotides line up with TRBD2. Germline V gene lookup returns CDR1 LGHNA and CDR2 YNFKEQ. CDR3 length: 18 residues. Unmatched junction bases numbered 7, after V lost 0 bases and J lost 1 base. The CDR3 DNA is TGTGCCAGCAGCCAAGAGAGGCTAGCGGGAGGGCGGTCCTACGAGCAGTACTTC. This codes for CASSQERLAGGRSYEQYF.

This chain links TRBV11-2 with TRBJ2-1; D is undetermined. Germline-derived CDR1 and CDR2 are SGHAT and FQNNGV. The CDR3 consists of 15 residues. The ends were cut back, 5 bases at V and 0 bases at J, with 11 bases in the middle. CDR3 coding DNA: TGTGCCAGCAGCAATCTAAAAGGCTCCTACAATGAGCAGTTCTTC. Translating gives CASSNLKGSYNEQFF.

This chain links TRBV6-1 with TRBJ2-3; D gene ambiguous. The CDR3 spans 16 residues. V was pared by 6 bases and J by 4 bases, with 20 bases between. The germline gives CDR1 MNHNS, CDR2 SASEGT. The CDR3 coding sequence is TGTGCCAGCAGCGATAAGTCAGTCCGGTTTCCAGATACGCAGTATTTT. This encodes CASSDKSVRFPDTQYF.

V usage is TRBV7-2 and J usage is TRBJ2-7; D ambiguous. Trimming removed 4 bases at V and 3 bases at J, with 13 bases between. The CDR3 spans 14 residues. Looked up from germline, CDR1 is SGHTA and CDR2 is FQGNSA. The CDR3 reads CASSSLIWGYEQYF. The CDR3 coding sequence is TGTGCCAGCAGCTCCCTTATTTGGGGCTACGAGCAGTACTTC.

The sample holds a few counts of this clonotype. The chain employs TRBV7-9 and TRBJ2-2; TRBD2 might be the D (5 bases). Germline V gene sequence: CDR1 SEHNR, CDR2 FQNEAQ (reference sequence). V was cut by 0 bases and J by 3 bases, with 14 bases left in between. There are 17 residues in the CDR3. CDR3 amino acids: CASSLARLGRDTGELFF. DNA of the CDR3: TGTGCCAGCAGCTTAGCGAGGTTGGGGAGAGACACCGGGGAGCTGTTTTTT.

J is TRBJ1-2 and V is TRBV5-6; D is unclear. The V gene lost 2 bases and the J gene lost 0 bases, with 5 bases spanning the gap. The germline CDR1 and CDR2 sequences are SGHDT and YYEEEE. The length of the CDR3 is 13 residues. CDR3 in DNA: TGTGCCAGCAGCTTTGGAGCTAACTATGGCTACACCTTC. Translation gives CASSFGANYGYTF.

The V and J genes are TRBV12-3 or TRBV12-4 and TRBJ1-6; 7 positions match TRBD1. With V trimmed by 5 bases and J by 10 bases, 11 bases remained unmatched. This CDR3 is built from 15 residues. The CDR3 is CASSLLDRVGSPLHF. CDR3 in DNA: TGTGCCAGCAGTCTCCTAGACAGGGTAGGATCACCCCTCCACTTT.

This sequence joins TRBV5-6 and TRBJ1-2, with 7 bases aligning to TRBD1. The CDR3 covers 16 residues. V lost 3 bases, J lost 7 bases, and 15 bases stayed unmatched. Germline V lookup: CDR1 SGHDT, CDR2 YYEEEE. This CDR3 is CASSYGSTGRDFGYTF. The CDR3 region has the DNA TGTGCCAGCAGCTACGGTTCGACAGGGAGGGACTTTGGCTACACCTTC.

The chain carries TRBV20-1 and TRBJ2-5; the D call may be TRBD1 or TRBD2 (6 bases each). The V end was cut by 5 bases, the J end by 5 bases, with 15 bases between. CDR1 is DFQATT and CDR2 is SNEGSKA in the germline V gene (reference sequence). This CDR3 has 13 amino acids. CDR3 amino acids: CSALGGKGETQYF. CDR3 sequence (DNA): TGCAGTGCTCTGGGGGGCAAAGGGGAGACCCAGTACTTC.

The chain uses TRBV11-2 and TRBJ1-1; D uncertain. CDR3 length: 13 amino acids. Trimming took 6 bases from V and 7 from J, leaving 15 bases between them. Germline-derived CDR1 and CDR2 are SGHAT and FQNNGV. CDR3 DNA sequence: TGTGCCAGCAGTACTATGCCGGGAATTGAAGCTTTCTTT. Translated, it gives CASSTMPGIEAFF.

The chain links TRBV7-9 to TRBJ2-7; a weak D match, TRBD1 (6 bases). Per germline, CDR1 SEHNR and CDR2 FQNEAQ (reference sequence). The germline V and J ends were trimmed by 2 bases and 6 bases, with 20 bases remaining between them. The CDR3 length is 16 residues. The CDR3 sequence is CASSLMGASGPFEQYF. DNA for the CDR3: TGTGCCAGCAGCTTAATGGGGGCAAGTGGGCCTTTCGAGCAGTACTTC.

There are a few counts of this clonotype. The CDR3 sequence: CASSPDRDYGYTF. The CDR3 DNA reads as TGTGCCAGCTCACCGGACAGGGACTATGGCTACACCTTC. The chain employs TRBV18 and TRBJ1-2; TRBD1 matches 8 bases. CDR3 length: 13 amino acids. The junction had 0 bases not matched to a gene; V was cut back by 3 bases and J by 3 bases. The germline V gene has CDR1 KGHSH and CDR2 LQKENI.

The V call is TRBV11-2, the J call TRBJ2-7, with a possible D match to TRBD2 (6 bases). The CDR3 runs to 14 residues. The germline gives CDR1 SGHAT, CDR2 FQNNGV. The V end lost 5 bases, the J end lost 2 bases, and 13 bases lay between the germline ends. The CDR3 spells CASSPRTITYEQYF. As DNA, the CDR3 is TGTGCCAGCAGCCCTAGGACTATAACCTACGAGCAGTACTTC.

The sample holds a few counts of this clonotype. The V gene is TRBV10-3, the J gene TRBJ2-1; D tentatively fits TRBD1 or TRBD2 (5 bases each). The V gene's germline CDR1 is ENHRY and CDR2 SYGVKD. The CDR3 length is 14 residues. V was pared by 3 bases and J by 8 bases, with 14 bases between. The CDR3 region is CAISDPEGNDEQFF. The DNA of the CDR3 is TGTGCCATCAGTGACCCCGAGGGGAACGATGAGCAGTTCTTC.

The chain joins TRBV2 to TRBJ1-6; no reliable D call. V was shortened by 5 bases and J by 10 bases, with 18 bases between the two germline ends. Per germline, CDR1 SNHLY and CDR2 FYNNEI. This CDR3 has 15 residues. CDR3 in amino acids: CASSSQKSMGSPLHF. In nucleotides, the CDR3 is TGTGCCAGCAGTTCGCAGAAGAGCATGGGGTCACCCCTCCACTTT.

This clonotype has only a few counts. The J gene is TRBJ1-1, the V gene TRBV4-2, with D possibly matching TRBD1 (5 bases). This CDR3 contains 14 residues. Per germline, CDR1 LGHNA and CDR2 YNFKEQ. Trimming stripped 2 bases from V and 5 bases from J, with 12 bases between. This CDR3 is CASSQPGKGTEAFF. CDR3 sequence (DNA): TGTGCCAGCAGCCAACCGGGGAAGGGGACTGAAGCTTTCTTT.

Written as DNA, the CDR3 is TGTGCCAGCAGCTTAGATGGGACAGGGAACACAGATACGCAGTATTTT. Its protein is CASSLDGTGNTDTQYF. V is TRBV11-2 and J is TRBJ2-3; TRBD1 matches 9 bases. The CDR3 contains 16 residues. Germline V gene data show CDR1 as SGHAT and CDR2 as FQNNGV. The junction had 3 bases not matched to a gene; V was cut back by 0 bases and J by 2 bases.

This clonotype was seen a handful of times. The chain recombines TRBV20-1 with TRBJ2-7, with D perhaps TRBD2 (6 bases). The germline CDR1 and CDR2 sequences are DFQATT and SNEGSKA (reference sequence). Trimming took 3 bases from V and 4 from J, leaving 13 bases between them. The CDR3 is 13 amino acids. CDR3 nucleotide sequence: TGCAGTGCTAGGGGACTTCAGGTATACGAGCAGTACTTC. This codes for CSARGLQVYEQYF.

This chain links TRBV5-1 with TRBJ2-3, with 11 nucleotides matching TRBD2. V trimming: 2 bases; J trimming: 9 bases; junction bases outside the gene matches: 8. The CDR3 runs to 15 residues. From germline, CDR1 is SGHRS and CDR2 YFSETQ. The CDR3 protein is CASSFDSGRASTQYF. The CDR3 DNA reads TGCGCCAGCAGCTTTGATAGCGGGAGGGCCTCCACGCAGTATTTT.

The genes are TRBV9 and TRBJ1-5, with D tentatively TRBD1 (5 bases). The CDR3 length is 15 residues. Trimming took off 3 bases at V and 2 bases at J, with 12 bases between the two ends. The germline V gene encodes CDR1 SGDLS and CDR2 YYNGEE. The CDR3 region is CASSAGPWGNQPQHF. The DNA of the CDR3 is TGTGCCAGCAGCGCAGGGCCCTGGGGCAATCAGCCCCAGCATTTT.

This chain uses TRBV10-3 with TRBJ1-2, with 9 nucleotides matching TRBD1. Losses at the gene ends were 2 bases for V and 7 bases for J; bases not matched to a gene: 5. The germline CDR1 and CDR2 sequences are ENHRY and SYGVKD. CDR3 length: 14 amino acids. DNA of the CDR3: TGTGCCATCAGTGAGGGGACAGGGAAGGGTGGCTACACCTTC. Translated: CAISEGTGKGGYTF.

This clonotype was picked up a small number of times. The V call is TRBV29-1, the J call TRBJ1-3; D uncertain. This CDR3 has 12 amino acids. CDR1 is SQVTM, CDR2 ANQGSEA, per germline. The V end was cut by 7 bases, the J end by 4 bases, with 11 bases between. The CDR3 loop is CSAGIAGNTIYF. CDR3 nucleotides: TGCAGCGCTGGGATCGCGGGAAACACCATATATTTT.

V and J are TRBV12-3 or TRBV12-4 and TRBJ2-7, with D possibly called TRBD1 or TRBD2 (6 bases each). Trimming removed 4 bases at V and 7 bases at J, with 20 bases between. The CDR3 sequence is 15 residues long. As DNA, the CDR3 is TGTGCCAGCAGTTCCCCGGGGGCGGGTCTGAGTGAGCAGTACTTC. Encoded protein: CASSSPGAGLSEQYF.

This chain uses TRBV4-3 with TRBJ1-4; the D gene is possibly TRBD1 (6 bases). The V end was cut by 1 base, the J end by 7 bases, with 10 bases between. CDR1 is LGHNA and CDR2 is YSLEER in the germline V gene. The CDR3 has 14 amino acids. Here the CDR3 reads CASSQGQGSEKLFF. The CDR3 DNA is TGCGCCAGCAGCCAAGGTCAGGGGAGTGAAAAACTGTTTTTT.

This clonotype appeared many times. The gene calls are TRBV9 and TRBJ2-2; D ambiguous. The CDR3 is 14 amino acids. The germline gives CDR1 SGDLS, CDR2 YYNGEE. Trimming shortened V by 0 bases and J by 0 bases, and 3 bases separated the two germline ends. Here the CDR3 reads CASSVVPNTGELFF. The CDR3, as DNA: TGTGCCAGCAGCGTAGTACCGAACACCGGGGAGCTGTTTTTT.

The rearrangement joins TRBV10-3 to TRBJ2-5, with a tentative D call TRBD2 (5 bases). The CDR3 totals 14 residues. Germline loops: CDR1 ENHRY, CDR2 SYGVKD. Trimming took 6 bases from V and 3 from J, leaving 14 bases between them. The CDR3 sequence: CAIRGNSGKETQYF. The CDR3 DNA is TGTGCCATCAGGGGGAATTCGGGGAAAGAGACCCAGTACTTC.